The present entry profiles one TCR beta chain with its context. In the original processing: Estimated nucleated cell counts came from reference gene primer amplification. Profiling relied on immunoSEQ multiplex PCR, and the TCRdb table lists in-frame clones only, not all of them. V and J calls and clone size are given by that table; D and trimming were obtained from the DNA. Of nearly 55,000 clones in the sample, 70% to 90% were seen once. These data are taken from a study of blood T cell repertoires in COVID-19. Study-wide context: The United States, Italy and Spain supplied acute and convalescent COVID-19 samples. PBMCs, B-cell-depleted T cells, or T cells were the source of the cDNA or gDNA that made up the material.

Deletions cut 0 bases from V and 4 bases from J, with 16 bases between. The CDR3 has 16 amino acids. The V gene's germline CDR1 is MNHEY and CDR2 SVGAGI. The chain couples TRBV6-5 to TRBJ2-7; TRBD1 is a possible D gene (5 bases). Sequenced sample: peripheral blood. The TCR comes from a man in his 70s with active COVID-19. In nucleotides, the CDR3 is TGTGCCAGCAGTTACTCGAAACCCAGGGTTGGGTACGAGCAGTACTTC. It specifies CASSYSKPRVGYEQYF.